This T cell receptor beta chain comes out of a study of blood T cell repertoires in COVID-19. The wider study: Whether acute or convalescent, the COVID-19 samples came from the United States, Italy and Spain. Sources were T cells, B-cell-depleted T cells, or PBMCs; the material itself was cDNA or gDNA.

As processed by the authors: Scientists estimated how many nucleated cells there were by amplifying reference gene primers. Repertoires were generated with immunoSEQ multiplex PCR, while TCRdb's copy carries only in-frame clones and drops some. The V and J calls and the clone size are those of that table, but D and trimming were determined from the DNA. The sample shows over 200,000 clones, 88% of them seen only once. The clonotype was recovered from a woman in her thirties or forties who had recovered from COVID-19. Sequenced sample: peripheral blood.

The CDR3 bases are TGCAGCGCCCCACAGGGGAACACTGAAGCTTTCTTT. This translates into CSAPQGNTEAFF. The chain has TRBV29-1 and TRBJ1-1; D perhaps matches TRBD1 (6 bases). Per germline, CDR1 SQVTM and CDR2 ANQGSEA. Between the trimmed V and J ends, which lost 7 bases and 1 base, there was a span of 10 bases. The CDR3 is 12 residues long.